This T cell receptor beta chain is drawn from a study of blood T cell repertoires in COVID-19. Some clones are missing from TCRdb's copy, which holds only in-frame ones; the method was immunoSEQ multiplex PCR. The sample records roughly 380,000 clones, around 85% being singletons. A note on this clone: This CDR3 is also generated by other DNA sequences in the sample.

The CDR3 covers 12 residues. Germline values: CDR1 MNHEY, CDR2 SMNVEV (reference sequence). Trimming removed 5 bases at V and 0 bases at J, with 5 bases between. The chain uses TRBV27 and TRBJ2-7, with D unresolved. The clonotype was recovered from a woman between 18 and 29 years old with acute or convalescent COVID-19. Sequences were obtained from peripheral blood. The CDR3 region is CASSLPSYEQYF. The CDR3 DNA is TGTGCCAGCAGTCTCCCCTCCTACGAGCAGTACTTC.